This T cell receptor (beta chain) was recovered during a study of shared clonotypes between healthy human individuals. Study results and caveats: A reduction in generation probabilities was seen for non-shared clonotypes relative to those shared by all four donors. Generally, naive subsets (rather than memory subsets) showed larger estimated richness.

An assay was performed, and its level was deep. Produced via immunoSEQ multiplex PCR; TCRdb's table is partial and in-frame only. The table lists about 2 million clones, approximately 94% of them singletons. It was CD45RO-negative cells, positively selected for CCR7, that made up naive CD8 cells, with terminally differentiated effector memory CD45RA+ cells excluded. Recent acute infections and vaccinations were absent in the healthy HIV-negative adult donors. As regards this clone: The antigen remains unidentified.

Trimming pared 1 base from V and 1 base from J, leaving 14 bases between. The CDR3 extends over 17 amino acids. Germline-derived CDR1 and CDR2 are SEHNR and FQNEAQ (reference sequence). The chain links TRBV7-9 to TRBJ2-1; possibly TRBD1 or TRBD2 for D (6 bases each). The source of this sequence is a man aged 18 to 30 in good health. Sequencing was carried out using naive CD8+ T cells sorted from blood. The CDR3 spells CASSLGFGGLSYNEQFF. DNA of the CDR3: TGTGCCAGCAGCTTAGGTTTTGGGGGGCTTTCCTACAATGAGCAGTTCTTC.